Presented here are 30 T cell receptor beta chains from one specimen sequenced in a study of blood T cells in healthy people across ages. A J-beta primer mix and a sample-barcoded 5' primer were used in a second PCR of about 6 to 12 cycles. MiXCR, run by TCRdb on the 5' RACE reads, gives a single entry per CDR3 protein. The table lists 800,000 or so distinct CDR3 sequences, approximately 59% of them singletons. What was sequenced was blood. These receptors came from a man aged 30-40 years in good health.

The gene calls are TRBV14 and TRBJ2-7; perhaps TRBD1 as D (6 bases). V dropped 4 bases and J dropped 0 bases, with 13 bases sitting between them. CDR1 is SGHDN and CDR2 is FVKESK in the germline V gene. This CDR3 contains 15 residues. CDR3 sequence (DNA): TGTGCCAGCAGCCCGCTAGGGACACCCTCCTACGAGCAGTACTTC. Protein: CASSPLGTPSYEQYF.

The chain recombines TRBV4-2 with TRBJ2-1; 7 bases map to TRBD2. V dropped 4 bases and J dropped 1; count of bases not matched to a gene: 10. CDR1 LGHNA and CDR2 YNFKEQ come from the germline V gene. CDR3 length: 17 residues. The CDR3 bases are TGTGCCAGCAGCCCCAGGGAGGGGAGAGGTTCCTACAATGAGCAGTTCTTC. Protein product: CASSPREGRGSYNEQFF.

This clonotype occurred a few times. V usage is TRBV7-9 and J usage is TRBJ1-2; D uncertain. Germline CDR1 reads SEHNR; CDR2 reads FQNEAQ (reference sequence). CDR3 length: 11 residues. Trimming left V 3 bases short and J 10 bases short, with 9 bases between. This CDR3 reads CASSLVGAYTF. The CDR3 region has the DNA TGTGCCAGCAGCTTGGTGGGCGCCTACACCTTC. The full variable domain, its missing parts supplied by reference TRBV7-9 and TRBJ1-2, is DTGVSQNPRHKITKRGQNVTFRCDPISEHNRLYWYRQTLGQGPEFLTYFQNEAQLEKSRLLSDRFSAERPKGSFSTLEIQRTEQGDSAMYLCASSLVGAYTFGSGTRLTVV.

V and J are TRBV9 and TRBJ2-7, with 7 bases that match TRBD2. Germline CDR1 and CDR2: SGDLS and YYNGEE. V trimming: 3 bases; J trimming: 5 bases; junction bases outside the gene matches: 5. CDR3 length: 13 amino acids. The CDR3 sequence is CASSAGGNNEQYF. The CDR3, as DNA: TGTGCCAGCAGCGCCGGGGGGAATAACGAGCAGTACTTC.

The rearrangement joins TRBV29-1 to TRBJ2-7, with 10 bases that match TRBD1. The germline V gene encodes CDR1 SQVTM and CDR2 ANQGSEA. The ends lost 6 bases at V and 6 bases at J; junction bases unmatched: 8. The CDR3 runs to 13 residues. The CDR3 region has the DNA TGCAGCGTCGGACAGGGGGGAATCGGCGAGCAGTACTTC. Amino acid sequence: CSVGQGGIGEQYF.

The CDR3 spells CASSPWGSGNEQYF. In DNA form, the CDR3 reads TGTGCCAGCAGCCCGTGGGGGAGTGGAAACGAGCAGTACTTC. The J gene is TRBJ2-7, the V gene TRBV7-8; D is possibly TRBD1 or TRBD2 (5 bases each). The CDR3 contains 14 residues. Germline V gene data show CDR1 as SGHVS and CDR2 as FQNEAQ. With 5 bases removed from V and 5 bases from J, the gap between germline ends came to 16 bases.

The CDR3 here is CASSLSGGRYQETQYF. In nucleotides, the CDR3 is TGTGCCAGCAGTTTATCGGGGGGCAGGTACCAAGAGACCCAGTACTTC. The J gene is TRBJ2-5, the V gene TRBV12-3 or TRBV12-4; TRBD2 is a possible D gene (7 bases). CDR3 length equals 16 residues. V shed 2 bases and J shed 0 bases, with 13 bases lying between them.

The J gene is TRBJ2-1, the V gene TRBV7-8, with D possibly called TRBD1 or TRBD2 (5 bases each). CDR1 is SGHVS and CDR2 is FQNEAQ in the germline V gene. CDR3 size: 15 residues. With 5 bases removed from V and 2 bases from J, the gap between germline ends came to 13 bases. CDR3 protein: CASSPRDRPYNEQFF. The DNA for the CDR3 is TGTGCCAGCAGCCCCCGGGACCGGCCCTACAATGAGCAGTTCTTC.

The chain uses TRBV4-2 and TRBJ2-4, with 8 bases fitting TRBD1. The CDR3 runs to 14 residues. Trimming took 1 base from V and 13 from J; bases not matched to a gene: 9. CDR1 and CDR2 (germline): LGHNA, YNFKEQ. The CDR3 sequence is CASSQGTGKWEQYF. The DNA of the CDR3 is TGTGCCAGCAGCCAAGGGACAGGGAAATGGGAGCAGTACTTC.

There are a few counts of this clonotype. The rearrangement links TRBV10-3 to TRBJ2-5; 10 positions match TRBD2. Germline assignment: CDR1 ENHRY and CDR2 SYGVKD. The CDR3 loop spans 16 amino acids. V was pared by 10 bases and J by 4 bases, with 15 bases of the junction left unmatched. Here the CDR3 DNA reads TGTGCCACGAGGACTAGCGGAGAACTCAGGGGAGAGACCCAGTACTTC. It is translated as CATRTSGELRGETQYF.

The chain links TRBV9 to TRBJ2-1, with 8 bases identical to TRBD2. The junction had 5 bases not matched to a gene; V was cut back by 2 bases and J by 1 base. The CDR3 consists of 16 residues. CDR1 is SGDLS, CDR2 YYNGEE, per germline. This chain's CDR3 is CASSVGASGSYNEQFF. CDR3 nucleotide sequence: TGTGCCAGCAGCGTGGGGGCTAGCGGGTCCTACAATGAGCAGTTCTTC.

The CDR3 nucleotides read TGCAGTGCTAGGCCCCTAGCGAACCCCACAGATACGCAGTATTTT. This translates into CSARPLANPTDTQYF. The J gene is TRBJ2-3, the V gene TRBV20-1; TRBD2 is a possible D gene (6 bases). The V gene's germline CDR1 is DFQATT and CDR2 SNEGSKA (reference sequence). Trimming took 3 bases from V and 2 from J, leaving 15 bases between them. CDR3 length: 15 amino acids.

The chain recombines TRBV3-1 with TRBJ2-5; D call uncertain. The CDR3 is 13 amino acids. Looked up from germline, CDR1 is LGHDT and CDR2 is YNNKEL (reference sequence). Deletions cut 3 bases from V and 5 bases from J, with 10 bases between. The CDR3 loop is CASSHTADETQYF. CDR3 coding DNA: TGTGCCAGCAGCCACACTGCGGACGAGACCCAGTACTTC.

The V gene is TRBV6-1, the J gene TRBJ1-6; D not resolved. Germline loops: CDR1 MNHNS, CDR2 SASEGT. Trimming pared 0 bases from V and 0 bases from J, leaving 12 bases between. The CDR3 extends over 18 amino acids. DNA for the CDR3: TGTGCCAGCAGTGAAGCGTGGATCTGGAGCTCCTATAATTCACCCCTCCACTTT. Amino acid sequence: CASSEAWIWSSYNSPLHF.

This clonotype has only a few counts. The CDR3 reads CASSTTLGANVLTF. The DNA for the CDR3 is TGTGCCAGCAGTACAACTTTAGGGGCCAACGTCCTGACTTTC. This rearrangement joins TRBV6-6 to TRBJ2-6; D gene ambiguous. This CDR3 is 14 amino acids long. Between the trimmed V and J ends, which lost 5 bases and 4 bases, there was a span of 9 bases. The V gene's germline CDR1 is MNHNY and CDR2 SVGAGI (reference sequence).

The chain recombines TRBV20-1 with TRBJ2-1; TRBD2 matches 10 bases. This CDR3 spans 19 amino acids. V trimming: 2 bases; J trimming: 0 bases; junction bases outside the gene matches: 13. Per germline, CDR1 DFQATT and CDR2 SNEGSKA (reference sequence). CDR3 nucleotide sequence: TGCAGTGCTAGATCCGGACTAGCGGATACTACTCTCTCCTACAATGAGCAGTTCTTC. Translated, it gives CSARSGLADTTLSYNEQFF.

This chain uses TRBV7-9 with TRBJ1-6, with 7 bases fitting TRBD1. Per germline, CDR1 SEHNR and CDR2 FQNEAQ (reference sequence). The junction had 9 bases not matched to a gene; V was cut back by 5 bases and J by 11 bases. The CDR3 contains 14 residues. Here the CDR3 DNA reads TGTGCCAGCAGCACAGGGGCCATCGGAACACCCCTCCACTTT. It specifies CASSTGAIGTPLHF.

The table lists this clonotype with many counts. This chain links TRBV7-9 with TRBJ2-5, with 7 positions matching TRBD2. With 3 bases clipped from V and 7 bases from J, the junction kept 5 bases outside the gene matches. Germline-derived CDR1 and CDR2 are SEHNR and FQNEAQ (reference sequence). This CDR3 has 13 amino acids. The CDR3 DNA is TGTGCCAGCAGCTTGGAAGGGAGGGCGACCCAGTACTTC. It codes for CASSLEGRATQYF.

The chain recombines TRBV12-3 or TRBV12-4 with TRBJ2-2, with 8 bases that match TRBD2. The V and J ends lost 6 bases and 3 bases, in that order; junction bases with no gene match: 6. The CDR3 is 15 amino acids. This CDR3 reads CASRVSGGHTGELFF. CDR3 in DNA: TGTGCCAGCAGGGTCTCGGGGGGGCACACCGGGGAGCTGTTTTTT.

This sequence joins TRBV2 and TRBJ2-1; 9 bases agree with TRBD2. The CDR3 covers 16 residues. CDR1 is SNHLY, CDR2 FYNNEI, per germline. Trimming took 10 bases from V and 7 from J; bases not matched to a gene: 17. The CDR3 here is CATSRRSRGGMNEQFF. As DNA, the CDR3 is TGTGCCACCAGCCGGAGGTCGCGGGGGGGCATGAATGAGCAGTTCTTC.

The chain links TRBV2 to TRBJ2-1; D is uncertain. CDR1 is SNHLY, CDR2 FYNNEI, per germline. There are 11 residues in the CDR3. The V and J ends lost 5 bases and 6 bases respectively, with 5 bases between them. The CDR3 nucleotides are TGTGCCAGCAGTCAGCTCAATGAGCAGTTCTTC. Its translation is CASSQLNEQFF. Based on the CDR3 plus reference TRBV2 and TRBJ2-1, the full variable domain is EPEVTQTPSHQVTQMGQEVILRCVPISNHLYFYWYRQILGQKVEFLVSFYNNEISEKSEIFDDQFSVERPDGSNFTLKIRSTKLEDSAMYFCASSQLNEQFFGPGTRLTVL.

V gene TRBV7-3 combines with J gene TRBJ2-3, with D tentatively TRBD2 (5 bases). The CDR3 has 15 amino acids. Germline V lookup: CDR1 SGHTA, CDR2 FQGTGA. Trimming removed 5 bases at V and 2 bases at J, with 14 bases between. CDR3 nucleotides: TGTGCCAGCAGCCAAGTAGGGCTAGCCACAGATACGCAGTATTTT. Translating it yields CASSQVGLATDTQYF. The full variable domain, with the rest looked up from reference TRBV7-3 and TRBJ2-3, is GAGVSQTPSNKVTEKGKYVELRCDPISGHTALYWYRQSLGQGPEFLIYFQGTGAADDSGLPNDRFFAVRPEGSVSTLKIQRTERGDSAVYLCASSQVGLATDTQYFGPGTRLTVL.

In DNA, the CDR3 is TGTGCCAGCAGTGTCACTACCGGGAACACTGAAGCTTTCTTT. Its protein is CASSVTTGNTEAFF. The V call is TRBV9, the J call TRBJ1-1; no clear D gene. Trimming took off 5 bases at V and 1 base at J, with 12 bases between the two ends. Germline V gene sequence: CDR1 SGDLS, CDR2 YYNGEE. The CDR3 has 14 amino acids.

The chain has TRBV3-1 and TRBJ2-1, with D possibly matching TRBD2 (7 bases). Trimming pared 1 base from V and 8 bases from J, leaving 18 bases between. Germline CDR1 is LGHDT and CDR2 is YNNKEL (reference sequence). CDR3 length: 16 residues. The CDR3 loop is CASSQVWGGAPYEQFF. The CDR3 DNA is TGTGCCAGCAGCCAAGTTTGGGGGGGGGCCCCCTATGAGCAGTTCTTC.

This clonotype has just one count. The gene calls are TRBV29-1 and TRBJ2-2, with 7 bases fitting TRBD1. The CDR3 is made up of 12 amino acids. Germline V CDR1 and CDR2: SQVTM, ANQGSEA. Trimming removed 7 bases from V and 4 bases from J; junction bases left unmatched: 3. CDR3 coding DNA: TGCAGCGGCCGGGACAGCACCGGGGAGCTGTTTTTT. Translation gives CSGRDSTGELFF.

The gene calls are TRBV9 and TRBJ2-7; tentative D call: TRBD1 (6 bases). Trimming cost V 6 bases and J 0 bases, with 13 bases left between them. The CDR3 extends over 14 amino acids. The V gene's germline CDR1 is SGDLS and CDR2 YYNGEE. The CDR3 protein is CASTRQASSYEQYF. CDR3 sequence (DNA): TGTGCCAGCACTCGACAGGCCAGCTCCTACGAGCAGTACTTC.

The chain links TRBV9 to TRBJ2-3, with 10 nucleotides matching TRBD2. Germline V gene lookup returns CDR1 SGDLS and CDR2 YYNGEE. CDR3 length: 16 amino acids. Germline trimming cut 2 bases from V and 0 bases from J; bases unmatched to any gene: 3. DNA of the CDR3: TGTGCCAGCAGCGTCGGGACTAGCGAGAGCACAGATACGCAGTATTTT. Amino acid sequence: CASSVGTSESTDTQYF.

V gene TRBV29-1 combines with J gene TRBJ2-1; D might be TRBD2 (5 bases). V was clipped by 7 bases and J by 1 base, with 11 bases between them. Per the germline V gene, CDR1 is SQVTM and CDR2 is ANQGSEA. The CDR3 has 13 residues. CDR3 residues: CSGRTDSYNEQFF. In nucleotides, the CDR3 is TGCAGCGGGCGGACTGATTCCTACAATGAGCAGTTCTTC.

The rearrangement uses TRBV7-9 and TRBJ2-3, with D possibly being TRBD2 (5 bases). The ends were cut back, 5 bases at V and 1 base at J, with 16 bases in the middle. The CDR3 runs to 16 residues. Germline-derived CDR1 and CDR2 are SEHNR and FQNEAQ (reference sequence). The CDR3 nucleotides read TGTGCCAGCAGCCCCCCGGGGTGGGGTGGCACAGATACGCAGTATTTT. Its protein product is CASSPPGWGGTDTQYF. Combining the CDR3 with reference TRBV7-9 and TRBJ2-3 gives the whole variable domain DTGVSQNPRHKITKRGQNVTFRCDPISEHNRLYWYRQTLGQGPEFLTYFQNEAQLEKSRLLSDRFSAERPKGSFSTLEIQRTEQGDSAMYLCASSPPGWGGTDTQYFGPGTRLTVL.

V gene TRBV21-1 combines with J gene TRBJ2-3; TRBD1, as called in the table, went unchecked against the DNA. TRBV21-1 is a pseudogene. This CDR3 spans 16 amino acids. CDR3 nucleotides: TGTGCCAGCAGCCCCCCGGACAGGGTGAGCACAGATACGCAGTATTTT. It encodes CASSPPDRVSTDTQYF.